A single sample gave rise to the 6 T cell receptor beta chains below, sequenced in a study of shared clonotypes between healthy human individuals. Naive CD8 cells lacked CD45RO and underwent positive selection for CCR7, leaving out terminally differentiated effector memory CD45RA+ cells. Some clones are missing from TCRdb's copy, which holds only in-frame ones; the method was immunoSEQ multiplex PCR. Of millions of clones listed, roughly 94% are singletons. Sequenced sample: naive CD8+ T cells sorted from blood. The receptors stem from a man younger than 35 in good health.

This clone is a singleton in its sample. The chain joins TRBV19 to TRBJ1-2; D not certain. Looked up from germline, CDR1 is LNHDA and CDR2 is SQIVND (reference sequence). This CDR3 has 16 amino acids. V gave up 1 base and J gave up 3 bases, with 15 bases separating them. In DNA form, the CDR3 reads TGTGCCAGTAGTATAGGTTATGGACGGTGGGACTATGGCTACACCTTC. Translation: CASSIGYGRWDYGYTF.

The chain couples TRBV4-1 to TRBJ2-7, with D hard to call. This CDR3 region has 13 residues. V lost 4 bases, J lost 4 bases, and 11 bases lay in between. Germline values: CDR1 MGHRA, CDR2 YSYEKL. The CDR3, as DNA: TGCGCCAGCAGCCGCGCGGCGGATTACGAGCAGTACTTC. Its protein product is CASSRAADYEQYF.

CDR3 DNA sequence: TGTGCCACCAGGGGTATGACAGCGAACACTGAAGCTTTCTTT. Protein product: CATRGMTANTEAFF. The chain couples TRBV15 to TRBJ1-1, with D maybe TRBD1 (5 bases). In germline, CDR1 is LNHNV, CDR2 YYDKDF (reference sequence). The CDR3 totals 14 residues. The germline V and J ends were trimmed by 6 bases and 1 base, with 12 bases remaining between them.

The chain has TRBV5-1 and TRBJ1-3; the D is unclear. V shed 4 bases and J shed 4 bases, with 18 bases lying between them. CDR1 is SGHRS, CDR2 YFSETQ, per germline. The CDR3 covers 16 residues. The chain's CDR3 is CASSPEEASGGNTIYF. The DNA for the CDR3 is TGCGCCAGCAGCCCCGAAGAGGCGTCGGGAGGAAACACCATATATTTT.

Comments on this clone: Other DNA variants within this sample encode the same CDR3. The CDR3 DNA sequence: TGTGCCAGCAGCTTACCGCCGGGGGGCACAGATACGCAGTATTTT. Residues: CASSLPPGGTDTQYF. The chain combines TRBV7-9 with TRBJ2-3; possible D gene TRBD2, 6 bases. Trimming left V 2 bases short and J 1 base short, with 10 bases between. CDR1 is SEHNR, CDR2 FQNEAQ, per germline (reference sequence). This CDR3 comprises 15 residues.

This clone occurred a few times. This chain links TRBV19 with TRBJ1-6, with a tentative D call TRBD1 (5 bases). CDR1 and CDR2 (germline): LNHDA, SQIVND (reference sequence). The CDR3 spans 13 residues. Trimming pared 11 bases from V and 10 bases from J, leaving 18 bases between. The CDR3 region is CAGRAGVGSPLHF. CDR3 nucleotide sequence: TGTGCCGGGCGGGCGGGGGTCGGATCACCCCTCCACTTT. The complete variable domain, with remaining parts taken from reference TRBV19 and TRBJ1-6, reads DGGITQSPKYLFRKEGQNVTLSCEQNLNHDAMYWYRQDPGQGLRLIYYSQIVNDFQKGDIAEGYSVSREKKESFPLTVTSAQKNPTAFYLCAGRAGVGSPLHFGNGTRLTVT.